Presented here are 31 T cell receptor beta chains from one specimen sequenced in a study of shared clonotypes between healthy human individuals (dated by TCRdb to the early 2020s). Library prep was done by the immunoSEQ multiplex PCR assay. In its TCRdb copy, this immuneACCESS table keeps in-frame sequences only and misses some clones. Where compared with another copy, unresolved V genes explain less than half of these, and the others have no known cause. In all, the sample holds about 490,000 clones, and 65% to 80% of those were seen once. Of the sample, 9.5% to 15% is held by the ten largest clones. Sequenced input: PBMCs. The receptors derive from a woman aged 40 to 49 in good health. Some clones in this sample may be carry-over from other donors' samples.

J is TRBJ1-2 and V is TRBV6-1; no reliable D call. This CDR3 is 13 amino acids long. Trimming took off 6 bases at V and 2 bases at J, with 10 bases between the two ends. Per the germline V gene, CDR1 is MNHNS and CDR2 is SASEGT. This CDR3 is CASSPSENYGYTF. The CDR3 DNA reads TGTGCCAGCAGCCCCTCCGAGAACTATGGCTACACCTTC.

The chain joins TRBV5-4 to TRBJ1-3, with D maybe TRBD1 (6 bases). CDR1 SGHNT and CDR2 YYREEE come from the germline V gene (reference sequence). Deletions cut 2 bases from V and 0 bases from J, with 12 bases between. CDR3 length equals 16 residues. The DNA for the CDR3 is TGTGCCAGCAGCTTAGGACAGCCTCGCTCTGGAAACACCATATATTTT. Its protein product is CASSLGQPRSGNTIYF.

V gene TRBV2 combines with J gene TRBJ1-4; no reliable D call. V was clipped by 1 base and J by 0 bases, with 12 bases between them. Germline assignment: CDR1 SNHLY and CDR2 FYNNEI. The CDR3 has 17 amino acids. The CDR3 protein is CASSEGIAFATNEKLFF. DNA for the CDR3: TGTGCCAGCAGTGAAGGAATAGCCTTTGCAACTAATGAAAAACTGTTTTTT.

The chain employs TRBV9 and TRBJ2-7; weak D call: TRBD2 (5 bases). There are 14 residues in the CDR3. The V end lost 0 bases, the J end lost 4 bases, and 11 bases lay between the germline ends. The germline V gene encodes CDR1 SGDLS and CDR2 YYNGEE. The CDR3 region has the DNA TGTGCCAGCAGCGTAGACACCGGCGGGTACGAGCAGTACTTC. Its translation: CASSVDTGGYEQYF.

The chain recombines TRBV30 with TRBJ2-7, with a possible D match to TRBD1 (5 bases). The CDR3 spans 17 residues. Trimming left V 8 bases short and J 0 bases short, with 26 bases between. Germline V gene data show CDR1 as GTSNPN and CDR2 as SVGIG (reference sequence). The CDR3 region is CATLRVNRRFNSYEQYF. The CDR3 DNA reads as TGTGCCACCCTACGGGTAAACAGGCGTTTCAACTCCTACGAGCAGTACTTC. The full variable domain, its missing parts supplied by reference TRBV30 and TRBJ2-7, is SQTIHQWPATLVQPVGSPLSLECTVEGTSNPNLYWYRQAAGRGLQLLFYSVGIGQISSEVPQNLSASRPQDRQFILSSKKLLLSDSGFYLCATLRVNRRFNSYEQYFGPGTRLTVT.

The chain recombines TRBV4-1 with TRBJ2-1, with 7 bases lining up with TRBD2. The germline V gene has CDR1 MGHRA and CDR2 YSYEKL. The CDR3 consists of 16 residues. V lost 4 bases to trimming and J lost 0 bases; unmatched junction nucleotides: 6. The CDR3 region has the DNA TGCGCCAGCAGCCCGCTAGCGGCCATCTCCTACAATGAGCAGTTCTTC. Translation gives CASSPLAAISYNEQFF.

In DNA, the CDR3 is TGTGCCAGCAGTCCCGGGACAGCCTTCTCCTACGAGCAGTACTTC. It encodes CASSPGTAFSYEQYF. The chain employs TRBV7-6 and TRBJ2-7; 7 bases map to TRBD1. This CDR3 is 15 amino acids long. The J segment lost 0 bases and the V segment lost 6 bases, leaving 8 bases of the junction unmatched. Germline V lookup: CDR1 SGHVS, CDR2 FNYEAQ.

CDR3 nucleotide sequence: TGTGCCAGCACGGGGAGAGGGACCGTCTCCTACGAGCAGTACTTC. This sequence encodes CASTGRGTVSYEQYF. The rearrangement links TRBV2 to TRBJ2-5, with D perhaps assigned TRBD1 or TRBD2 (5 bases each). The J call could be wrong; TRBJ2-7 is a better fit for the DNA end. The CDR3 is made up of 15 amino acids. CDR1 is SNHLY and CDR2 is FYNNEI in the germline V gene.

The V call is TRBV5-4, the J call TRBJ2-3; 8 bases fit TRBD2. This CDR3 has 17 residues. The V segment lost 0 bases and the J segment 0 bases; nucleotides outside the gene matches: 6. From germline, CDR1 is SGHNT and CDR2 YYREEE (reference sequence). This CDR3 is CASSLGWASGSTDTQYF. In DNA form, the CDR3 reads TGTGCCAGCAGCTTGGGTTGGGCTAGCGGGAGCACAGATACGCAGTATTTT.

In DNA, the CDR3 is TGTGCCAGCAAGGGGTCGGGATGGAGTGAGCAGTTCTTC. Translating gives CASKGSGWSEQFF. The V and J genes are TRBV2 and TRBJ2-1; D tentatively reads TRBD1 or TRBD2 (5 bases each). Trimming pared 7 bases from V and 9 bases from J, leaving 16 bases between. The CDR3 contains 13 residues. Germline assignment: CDR1 SNHLY and CDR2 FYNNEI.

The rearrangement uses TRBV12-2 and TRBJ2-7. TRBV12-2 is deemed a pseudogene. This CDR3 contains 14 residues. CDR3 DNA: TGTGCAAGTCTCTCGTCGGGACGGTCCTACGAGCAGTACTTC. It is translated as CASLSSGRSYEQYF.

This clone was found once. The CDR3 coding sequence is TGTGCCATCCGACTAGCGGGTTCCTACGAGCAGTACTTC. Protein sequence: CAIRLAGSYEQYF. The V and J genes are TRBV7-9 and TRBJ2-7; 10 nucleotides align to TRBD2. V shed 10 bases and J 1 base; nucleotides not matched to a gene: 4. The length of the CDR3 is 13 residues. CDR1 SEHNR and CDR2 FQNEAQ come from the germline V gene (reference sequence).

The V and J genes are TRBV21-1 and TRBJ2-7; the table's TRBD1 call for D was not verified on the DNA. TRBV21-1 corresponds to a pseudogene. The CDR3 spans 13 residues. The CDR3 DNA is TGTGCCAGCAGCAAAAGACACGGTAGGGAGCAGTACTTC. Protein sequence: CASSKRHGREQYF.

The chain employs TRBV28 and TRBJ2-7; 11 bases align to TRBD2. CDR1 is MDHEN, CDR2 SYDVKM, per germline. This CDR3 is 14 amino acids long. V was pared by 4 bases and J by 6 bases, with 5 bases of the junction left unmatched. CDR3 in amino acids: CASSSTSGRSEQYF. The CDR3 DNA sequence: TGTGCCAGCAGTTCTACTAGCGGGAGAAGCGAGCAGTACTTC. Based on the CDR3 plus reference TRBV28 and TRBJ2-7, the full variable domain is DVKVTQSSRYLVKRTGEKVFLECVQDMDHENMFWYRQDPGLGLRLIYFSYDVKMKEKGDIPEGYSVSREKKERFSLILESASTNQTSMYLCASSSTSGRSEQYFGPGTRLTVT.

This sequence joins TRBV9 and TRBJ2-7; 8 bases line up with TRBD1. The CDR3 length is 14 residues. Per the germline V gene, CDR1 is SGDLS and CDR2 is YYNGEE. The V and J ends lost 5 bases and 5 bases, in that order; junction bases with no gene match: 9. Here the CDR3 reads CASSAGGSLHEQYF. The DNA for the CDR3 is TGTGCCAGCAGTGCAGGGGGCTCTCTCCACGAGCAGTACTTC.

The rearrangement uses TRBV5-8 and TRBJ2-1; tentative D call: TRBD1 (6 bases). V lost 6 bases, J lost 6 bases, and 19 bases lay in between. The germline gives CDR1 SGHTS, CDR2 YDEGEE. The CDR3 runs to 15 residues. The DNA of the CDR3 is TGTGCCAGCACCGAAGGACAGTTGACTATCAATGAGCAGTTCTTC. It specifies CASTEGQLTINEQFF.

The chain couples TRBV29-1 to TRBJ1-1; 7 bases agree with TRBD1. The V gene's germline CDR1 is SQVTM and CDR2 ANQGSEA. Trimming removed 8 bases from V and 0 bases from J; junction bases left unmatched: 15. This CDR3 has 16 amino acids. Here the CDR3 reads CSRYLPGQRLNTEAFF. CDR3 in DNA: TGCAGCCGCTACCTCCCGGGACAGAGATTGAACACTGAAGCTTTCTTT.

The CDR3 DNA is TGTGCCAGCAGTGGGCGGGACCAAGAGACCCAGTACTTC. Its translation is CASSGRDQETQYF. This rearrangement joins TRBV2 to TRBJ2-5, with D perhaps matching TRBD2 (5 bases). The V gene lost 4 bases and the J gene lost 0 bases, with 6 bases spanning the gap. The CDR3 sequence is 13 residues long. The germline gives CDR1 SNHLY, CDR2 FYNNEI.

The CDR3 DNA sequence: TGTGCCAGCTCAGGGGAGATCACAGATACGCAGTATTTT. Amino acids: CASSGEITDTQYF. The chain recombines TRBV18 with TRBJ2-3, with a possible D match to TRBD2 (5 bases). Germline-derived CDR1 and CDR2 are KGHSH and LQKENI. Trimming left V 5 bases short and J 2 bases short, with 8 bases between. CDR3 length: 13 residues.

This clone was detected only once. The CDR3 DNA reads TGTGCCAGCAGCTCGGCCCTTTTAACGGAGACCCAGTACTTC. The encoded protein is CASSSALLTETQYF. The rearrangement links TRBV7-2 to TRBJ2-5, with no clear D. This CDR3 region has 14 residues. The V end lost 4 bases, the J end lost 5 bases, and 14 bases lay between the germline ends. The germline V gene encodes CDR1 SGHTA and CDR2 FQGNSA.

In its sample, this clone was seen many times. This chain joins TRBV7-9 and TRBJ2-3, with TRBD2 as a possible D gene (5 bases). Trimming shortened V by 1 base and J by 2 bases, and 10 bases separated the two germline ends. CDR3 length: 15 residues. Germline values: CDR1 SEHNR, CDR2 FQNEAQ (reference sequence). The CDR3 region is CASSLGVAHTDTQYF. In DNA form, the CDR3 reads TGTGCCAGCAGCTTAGGGGTAGCGCACACAGATACGCAGTATTTT.

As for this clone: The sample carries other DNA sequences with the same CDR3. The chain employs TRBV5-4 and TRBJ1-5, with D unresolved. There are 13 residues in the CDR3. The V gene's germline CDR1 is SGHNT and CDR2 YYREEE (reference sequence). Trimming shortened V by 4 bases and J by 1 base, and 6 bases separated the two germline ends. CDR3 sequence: CASSLDSNQPQHF. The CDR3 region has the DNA TGTGCCAGCAGCCTAGACAGCAATCAGCCCCAGCATTTT.

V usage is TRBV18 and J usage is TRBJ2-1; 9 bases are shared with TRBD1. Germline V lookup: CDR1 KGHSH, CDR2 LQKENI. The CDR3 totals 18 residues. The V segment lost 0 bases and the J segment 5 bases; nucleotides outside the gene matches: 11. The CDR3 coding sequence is TGTGCCAGCTCACCACCTTGGGGTACAGGGGGCTTGGACAATGAGCAGTTCTTC. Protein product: CASSPPWGTGGLDNEQFF.

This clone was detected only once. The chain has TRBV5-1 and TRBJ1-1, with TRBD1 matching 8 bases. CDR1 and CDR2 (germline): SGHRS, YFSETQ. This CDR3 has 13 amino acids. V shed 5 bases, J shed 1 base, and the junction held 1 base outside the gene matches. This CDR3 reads CASRDRANTEAFF. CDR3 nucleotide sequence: TGCGCCAGCAGGGACAGGGCGAACACTGAAGCTTTCTTT.

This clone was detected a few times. The CDR3, as DNA: TGTGCCAGCAGCTTAGATCGGGCTAGCGGTGGCGGGGAGCTGTTTTTT. It codes for CASSLDRASGGGELFF. The V and J genes are TRBV11-2 and TRBJ2-2, with TRBD2 matching over 7 bases. The CDR3 totals 16 residues. V shed 0 bases, J shed 7 bases, and the junction held 8 bases outside the gene matches. Looked up from germline, CDR1 is SGHAT and CDR2 is FQNNGV.

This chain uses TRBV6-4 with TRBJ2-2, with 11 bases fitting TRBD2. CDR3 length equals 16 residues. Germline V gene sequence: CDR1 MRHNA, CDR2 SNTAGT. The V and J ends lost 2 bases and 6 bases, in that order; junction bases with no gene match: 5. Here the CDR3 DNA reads TGTGCCAGCAGTGACGTACTAGCGGGAGAGGCCGGGGAGCTGTTTTTT. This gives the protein CASSDVLAGEAGELFF.

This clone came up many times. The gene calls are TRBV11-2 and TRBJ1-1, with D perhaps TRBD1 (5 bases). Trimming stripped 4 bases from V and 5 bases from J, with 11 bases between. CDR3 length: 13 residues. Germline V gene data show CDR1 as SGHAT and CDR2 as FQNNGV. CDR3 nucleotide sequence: TGTGCCAGCAGCTACGGGGCGGCTACTGAAGCTTTCTTT. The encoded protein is CASSYGAATEAFF.

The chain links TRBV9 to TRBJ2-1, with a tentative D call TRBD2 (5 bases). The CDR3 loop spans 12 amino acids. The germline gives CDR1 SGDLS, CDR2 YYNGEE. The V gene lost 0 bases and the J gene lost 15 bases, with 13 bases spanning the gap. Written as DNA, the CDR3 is TGTGCCAGCAGCGTAGGCGGGCGGCCGCCGTTCTTC. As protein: CASSVGGRPPFF.

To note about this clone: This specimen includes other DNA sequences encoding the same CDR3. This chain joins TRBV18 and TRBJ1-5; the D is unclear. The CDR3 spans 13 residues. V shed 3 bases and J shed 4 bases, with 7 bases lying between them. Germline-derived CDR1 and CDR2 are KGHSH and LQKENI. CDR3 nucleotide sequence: TGTGCCAGCTCACCCCGAGGGAATCAGCCCCAGCATTTT. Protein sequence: CASSPRGNQPQHF.

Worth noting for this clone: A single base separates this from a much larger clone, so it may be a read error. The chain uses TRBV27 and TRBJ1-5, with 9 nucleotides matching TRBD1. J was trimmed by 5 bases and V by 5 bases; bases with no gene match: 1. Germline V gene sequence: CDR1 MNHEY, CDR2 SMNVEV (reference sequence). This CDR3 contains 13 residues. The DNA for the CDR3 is TGTGCCAGCAGTCGGACAGGGGATCAGCCCCAGCATTTT. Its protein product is CASSRTGDQPQHF.

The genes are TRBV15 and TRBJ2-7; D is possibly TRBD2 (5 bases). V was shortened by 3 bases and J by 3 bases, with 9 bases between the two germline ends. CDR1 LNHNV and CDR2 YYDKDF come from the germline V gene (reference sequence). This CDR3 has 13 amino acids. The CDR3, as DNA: TGTGCCACCAGCAGCGGGGTTTTCTACGAGCAGTACTTC. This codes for CATSSGVFYEQYF.